The rows below give T cell receptor beta chains drawn from one sample of a study of blood T cell repertoires in COVID-19. Assay: immunoSEQ multiplex PCR; the TCRdb copy retains only in-frame clones and omits some. This table has a few hundred thousand clones, around 90% appearing once. The specimen sequenced was PBMCs or T cells enriched from blood (not recorded which). The receptors here all came from a woman under 30 with acute COVID-19. The CDR3 runs from the conserved cysteine through the conserved F or W.

V	CDR3
TRBV9	CASSEGGGSYNEQFF
TRBV28	CASRGQVNSPLHF
TRBV7-9	CASSLGPRDRGQKLFF
TRBV10-3	CAVKRDSYEQYF
TRBV28	CASGLDREDYGYTF
TRBV3-1/TRBV3-2	CASSRTNQETQYF
TRBV7-9	CASSPLGTGAHSGNTIYF
TRBV19	CASRMVGTDSGEQYF
TRBV5-1	CATRGGQGGPLHF
TRBV18	CASSLRNNEQFF
TRBV5-1	CASSLRAEGGYTF
TRBV27	CASSSGLAGDYYEQYF
TRBV12-5	CASGLGDRGQYRTQYF
TRBV18	CASSPLAKNIQYF
TRBV28	CASSDRTWGLGGADHSGNTIYF
TRBV7-2	CASSLSGTSGEQYF
TRBV4-1	CASSLLGGGGEKLFF
TRBV27	CASSLWWTGGLDYGYTF
TRBV7-9	CASSLGAGGPEAEQYF
TRBV28	CASSLYQTGLLAKNIQYF
TRBV3-1/TRBV3-2	CASSQDRTYQETQYF
TRBV27	CASSSGQGDQPQHF
TRBV28	CASSPSYGYTF
TRBV3-1/TRBV3-2	CASSPEGGWNTEAFF
TRBV2	CASSRQGWGSGNTIYF
TRBV28	CASSLYSGRLEPQFF